This T cell receptor beta chain was obtained from a study of blood T cell repertoires in COVID-19. Study-level background: T cells, B-cell-depleted T cells, or PBMCs provided the cDNA or gDNA that served as material.

Produced via immunoSEQ multiplex PCR; TCRdb's table is partial and in-frame only. The data show roughly 340,000 clones, approximately 90% seen once. CDR1 and CDR2 (germline): SGHNT, YYREEE (reference sequence). The V and J ends lost 0 bases and 10 bases, in that order; junction bases with no gene match: 5. This CDR3 has 14 amino acids. The chain links TRBV5-4 to TRBJ2-1, with 9 bases matching TRBD2. Sequenced input: PBMCs or T cells enriched from blood (not recorded which). This clonotype was sampled from a young man who had recovered from COVID-19. The CDR3 DNA sequence: TGTGCCAGCAGCTTGGGCGGGAGGGCCCGGGAGCAGTTCTTC. Translation gives CASSLGGRAREQFF.